What follows are 9 T cell receptor beta chains derived from one specimen sequenced in a study of blood T cell repertoires in COVID-19. Assay: immunoSEQ multiplex PCR; the TCRdb copy retains only in-frame clones and omits some. The sample carries approximately 300,000 clones, about nine tenths recorded once. The sequencing input was PBMCs or T cells enriched from blood (not recorded which). These receptors came from a man between 60 and 75 years old who had recovered from COVID-19.

V gene TRBV5-6 combines with J gene TRBJ1-2, with 9 bases aligning to TRBD1. Germline trimming cut 3 bases from V and 7 bases from J; bases unmatched to any gene: 4. CDR3 length: 13 amino acids. Germline assignment: CDR1 SGHDT and CDR2 YYEEEE. In nucleotides, the CDR3 is TGTGCCAGCAGCTCGACAGGGGGAAGTGGCTACACCTTC. Translated: CASSSTGGSGYTF.

This chain joins TRBV13 and TRBJ2-3, with TRBD2 matching 8 bases. The trim removed 5 bases at V and 2 bases at J, leaving 6 bases unmatched. Germline V gene data show CDR1 as PRHDT and CDR2 as FYEKMQ (reference sequence). CDR3 length: 15 amino acids. The CDR3 DNA sequence: TGTGCCAGCAGCCCGGGACTAGGGAACACAGATACGCAGTATTTT. This gives the protein CASSPGLGNTDTQYF.

In its sample, this clone was seen a few times. The genes are TRBV3-1 (or the pseudogene TRBV3-2) and TRBJ2-7, with a possible D match to TRBD2 (5 bases). V was pared by 0 bases and J by 7 bases, with 7 bases between. The CDR3 consists of 12 residues. Germline values: CDR1 LGHDT, CDR2 YNNKEL (reference sequence). The CDR3 loop reads CASSQDRREQYF. The CDR3, as DNA: TGTGCCAGCAGCCAAGACCGGAGGGAGCAGTACTTC.

The chain employs TRBV6-6 and TRBJ1-4; no firm D call. In germline, CDR1 is MNHNY, CDR2 SVGAGI (reference sequence). The CDR3 covers 14 residues. V gave up 6 bases and J gave up 1 base, with 9 bases separating them. The chain's CDR3 is CASRRAQTNEKLFF. The CDR3, as DNA: TGTGCCAGCAGGCGTGCCCAAACTAATGAAAAACTGTTTTTT.

This rearrangement joins TRBV6-1 to TRBJ2-5; 12 bases agree with TRBD2. V lost 4 bases, J lost 5 bases, and 14 bases stayed unmatched. The germline V gene has CDR1 MNHNS and CDR2 SASEGT. The CDR3 has 18 amino acids. CDR3 amino acids: CASSAPGLAGPGAETQYF. CDR3 DNA: TGTGCCAGCAGTGCTCCGGGACTAGCGGGTCCCGGGGCGGAGACCCAGTACTTC.

The rearrangement links TRBV4-1 to TRBJ2-3, with 9 nucleotides matching TRBD1. CDR3 length equals 17 residues. With 4 bases clipped from V and 2 bases from J, the junction kept 10 bases outside the gene matches. The germline V gene has CDR1 MGHRA and CDR2 YSYEKL. The CDR3 loop reads CASSRGQGQWSTDTQYF. The CDR3 DNA is TGCGCCAGCAGCCGGGGACAGGGACAGTGGTCCACAGATACGCAGTATTTT.

The chain links TRBV18 to TRBJ2-7; 16 bases map to TRBD2. The CDR3 runs 23 residues. Germline loops: CDR1 KGHSH, CDR2 LQKENI. V lost 1 base, J lost 6 bases, and 24 bases stayed unmatched. This chain's CDR3 is CASSPLMGLRRPGTSGRAVEQYF. The DNA for the CDR3 is TGTGCCAGCTCACCACTGATGGGTTTGCGGCGGCCAGGGACTAGCGGGAGGGCCGTCGAGCAGTACTTC. Filled out from reference TRBV18 and TRBJ2-7, the complete variable domain reads NAGVMQNPRHLVRRRGQEARLRCSPMKGHSHVYWYRQLPEEGLKFMVYLQKENIIDESGMPKERFSAEFPKEGPSILRIQQVVRGDSAAYFCASSPLMGLRRPGTSGRAVEQYFGPGTRLTVT.

This sequence joins TRBV11-2 and TRBJ1-3; D gene uncertain. Germline V gene data show CDR1 as SGHAT and CDR2 as FQNNGV. Trimming pared 8 bases from V and 1 base from J, leaving 9 bases between. The CDR3 contains 13 residues. The CDR3 spells CASGEGSGNTIYF. The CDR3 DNA sequence: TGTGCCAGCGGAGAGGGATCTGGAAACACCATATATTTT.

The V gene is TRBV10-2, the J gene TRBJ1-1; TRBD1 agrees at 8 bases. CDR3 length: 14 amino acids. Germline values: CDR1 WSHSY, CDR2 SAAADI. Losses at the gene ends were 0 bases for V and 10 bases for J; bases not matched to a gene: 7. The CDR3, as DNA: TGCGCCAGCAGTGAGTCGACAGGGGTGTATAGAGCTTTCTTT. It yields the protein CASSESTGVYRAFF.